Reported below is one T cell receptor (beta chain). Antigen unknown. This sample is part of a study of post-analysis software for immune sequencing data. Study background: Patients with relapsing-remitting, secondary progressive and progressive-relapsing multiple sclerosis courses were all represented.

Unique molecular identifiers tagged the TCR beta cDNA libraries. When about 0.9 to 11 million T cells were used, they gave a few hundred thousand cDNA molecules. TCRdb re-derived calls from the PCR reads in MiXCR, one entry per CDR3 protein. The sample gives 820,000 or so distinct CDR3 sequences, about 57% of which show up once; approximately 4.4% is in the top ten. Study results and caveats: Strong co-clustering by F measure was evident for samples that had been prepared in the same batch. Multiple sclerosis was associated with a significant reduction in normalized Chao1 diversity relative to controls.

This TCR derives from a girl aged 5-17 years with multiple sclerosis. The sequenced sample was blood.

The CDR3: CSAAGGSGYGYTF. DNA for the CDR3: TGCAGTGCTGCAGGGGGCTCGGGCTATGGCTACACCTTC. The rearrangement joins TRBV20-1 to TRBJ1-2; 8 bases map to TRBD1. Germline V CDR1 and CDR2: DFQATT, SNEGSKA (reference sequence). This CDR3 contains 13 residues. V lost 5 bases and J lost 4; bases outside the gene matches: 6.